This T cell receptor beta chain was retrieved from a study of cytomegalovirus exposure and HLA in healthy donors. This CDR3 region has 12 residues. Germline CDR1 and CDR2: SNHLY and FYNNEI. V dropped 7 bases and J dropped 10 bases, with 14 bases sitting between them. Note on this clone: The antigen is not known.

Amplification used 60 Vbeta primers and 13 Jbeta primers. Sequencing was performed with immunoSEQ multiplex PCR; in TCRdb, only in-frame clones are kept and a portion is missing. Of some 130,000 clones listed, 80% are singletons. Samples came from healthy bone marrow donors. Study-level points and caveats: Reportedly, cytomegalovirus status was diagnosed with high sensitivity and specificity.

The origin of this receptor is a male donor in good health and CMV-seronegative. The chain uses TRBV2 and TRBJ1-5; D uncertain. Input material: PBMCs. CDR3 residues: CASIGYSGPQHF. CDR3 nucleotides: TGTGCCAGCATTGGATACTCGGGACCCCAGCATTTT.